The clone carrying this T cell receptor beta chain was seen only once. TCRdb recomputed calls from the RT-PCR reads with MiXCR, one row per CDR3 protein. The sample has about 100,000 distinct CDR3 sequences; roughly 37% are singletons. The data derive from a study of patients and donors after allogeneic stem cell transplantation. Per germline, CDR1 LGHDT and CDR2 YNNKEL (reference sequence). This CDR3 spans 15 amino acids. The V and J ends lost 0 bases and 4 bases, in that order; junction bases with no gene match: 5. Material for sequencing was blood, either unsorted or a sorted T cell fraction (not recorded which). This sequence was found in a human donor who was either an allogeneic HSCT recipient or a stem cell or donor lymphocyte infusion donor (not recorded which). It is not recorded whose cells these are; they may come from a transplant donor. This chain uses TRBV3-1 with TRBJ2-7; 8 bases agree with TRBD2. CDR3 protein: CASSQESGSRYEQYF. Here the CDR3 DNA reads TGTGCCAGCAGCCAAGAGAGCGGGAGTAGGTACGAGCAGTACTTC.